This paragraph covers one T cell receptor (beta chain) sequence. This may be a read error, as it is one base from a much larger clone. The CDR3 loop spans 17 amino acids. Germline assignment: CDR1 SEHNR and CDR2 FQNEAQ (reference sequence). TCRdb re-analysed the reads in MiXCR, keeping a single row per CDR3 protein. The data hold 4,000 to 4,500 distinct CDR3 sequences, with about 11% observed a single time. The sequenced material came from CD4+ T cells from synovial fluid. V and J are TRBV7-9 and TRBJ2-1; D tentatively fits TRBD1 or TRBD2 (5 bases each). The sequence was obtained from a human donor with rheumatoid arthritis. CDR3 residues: CASSSHSGASSYNKQFF. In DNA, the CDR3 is TGTGCCAGCAGCTCCCATTCCGGGGCAAGCTCCTACAATAAGCAGTTCTTC. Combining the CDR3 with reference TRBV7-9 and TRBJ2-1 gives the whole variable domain DTGVSQNPRHKITKRGQNVTFRCDPISEHNRLYWYRQTLGQGPEFLTYFQNEAQLEKSRLLSDRFSAERPKGSFSTLEIQRTEQGDSAMYLCASSSHSGASSYNKQFFGPGTRLTVL.